This entry features one T cell receptor beta chain sequence. Its cognate antigen is unknown. Just one base apart from a much larger clone, this may be a read error. The sample comes from a study of T cells in Graves' hyperthyroidism and ophthalmopathy. Any patient presenting with uncontrolled infection, other autoimmune disease, pregnancy or lactation was left out. General study results and limits: Most expanded thyroid clonotypes above 0.001 also appeared in blood.

TCR beta CDR3 sequences were amplified from RNA transcripts. RT-PCR in the first round (using the HTBI primer set) targeted the TCR CDR3. In TCRdb, the multiplex PCR reads were re-called with MiXCR into one record per CDR3 protein. Of more than 550,000 distinct CDR3 sequences in the sample, just under 45% are singletons; the top ten hold less than 9%. Trimming removed 8 bases at V and 1 base at J, with 11 bases between. There are 14 residues in the CDR3. Germline V gene lookup returns CDR1 SGHVS and CDR2 FQNEAQ. This chain links TRBV7-8 with TRBJ2-2, with D unresolved. The source of this sequence is an adult man with Graves' disease, either hyperthyroidism or ophthalmopathy (not recorded which). Sequencing was done on a sample of peripheral blood or thyroid tissue (not recorded which). The CDR3 is CASVGLQNTGELFF. The CDR3 DNA reads as TGTGCCAGCGTCGGCCTACAGAACACCGGGGAGCTGTTTTTT.